These 14 T cell receptor beta chains share one sample of origin, sequenced in a study of tumor-infiltrating lymphocytes in oesophageal squamous cell carcinoma. TCRdb redid the calling of the PCR reads with MiXCR, one entry per CDR3 protein. This repertoire shows fewer than 20,000 distinct CDR3 sequences, roughly 36% found once; its top ten account for just under 20%. Material: esophageal tumor tissue. Receptor source: a male donor with esophageal squamous cell carcinoma.

This clonotype has more than one count but fewer than ten. This sequence joins TRBV15 and TRBJ2-1; either TRBD1 or TRBD2 may fit D (6 bases each). In germline, CDR1 is LNHNV, CDR2 YYDKDF (reference sequence). Trimming stripped 5 bases from V and 1 base from J, with 18 bases between. The CDR3 sequence is 17 residues long. Here the CDR3 reads CATSPRGRGGSYNEQFF. CDR3 DNA: TGTGCCACCAGCCCCCGGGGGCGGGGTGGATCCTACAATGAGCAGTTCTTC.

This clonotype was counted many times. V gene TRBV6-6 combines with J gene TRBJ1-2, with D tentatively TRBD1 (6 bases). Germline CDR1 and CDR2: MNHNY and SVGAGI (reference sequence). There are 13 residues in the CDR3. The ends were cut back, 0 bases at V and 8 bases at J, with 10 bases in the middle. The CDR3 bases are TGTGCCAGCAGTTACTCGGGGGCTAGGGGCTACACCTTC. The encoded protein is CASSYSGARGYTF.

This clonotype has at least ten counts. The gene calls are TRBV6-1 and TRBJ1-3; D gene ambiguous. The germline CDR1 and CDR2 sequences are MNHNS and SASEGT. Trimming stripped 1 base from V and 5 bases from J, with 9 bases between. This CDR3 spans 14 amino acids. Written as DNA, the CDR3 is TGTGCCAGCAGTGAAGAGTTGGCGAGAAACACCATATATTTT. This gives the protein CASSEELARNTIYF.

The genes are TRBV6-5 and TRBJ2-3; D is perhaps TRBD1 (5 bases). The DNA matches TRBJ2-5 better at its end, which makes the J call doubtful. Germline V lookup: CDR1 MNHEY, CDR2 SVGAGI. The CDR3 is 12 amino acids. The CDR3: CASSYRGETQYF. CDR3 nucleotide sequence: TGTGCCAGCAGTTACAGGGGTGAGACCCAGTACTTC.

This chain uses TRBV27 with TRBJ2-5, with D perhaps matching TRBD2 (6 bases). TRBJ2-3 explains the end of the DNA better; the J call may be wrong. The CDR3 contains 12 residues. CDR1 is MNHEY, CDR2 SMNVEV, per germline (reference sequence). CDR3 coding DNA: TGTGCCAGCAATAGCGGCGGAGATACGCAGTATTTT. Amino acid sequence: CASNSGGDTQYF.

On this clonotype itself: The final CDR3 position lacks the conserved phenylalanine or tryptophan, pointing to a likely read error. No DNA is shown, since the ends of the CDR3 on it are uncertain; the CDR3 is the one TCRdb lists. The rearrangement uses TRBV7-8 and TRBJ2-5; TRBD1, the table's D call, lacks a check against the DNA. Germline V gives CDR1 SGHVS, CDR2 FQNEAQ. The CDR3 length is 14 residues, termini included. The CDR3 loop is CASSLVWGYSYFGN.

This chain connects TRBV5-1 to TRBJ2-2; D is uncertain. V lost 1 base, J lost 0 bases, and 16 bases lay in between. The CDR3 contains 18 residues. Germline CDR1 reads SGHRS; CDR2 reads YFSETQ. DNA for the CDR3: TGCGCCAGCAGCTTGCCCCCCGGGTACGGACCGAACACCGGGGAGCTGTTTTTT. Translating gives CASSLPPGYGPNTGELFF. Using reference TRBV5-1 and TRBJ2-2 for the parts outside the CDR3, the full variable domain is KAGVTQTPRYLIKTRGQQVTLSCSPISGHRSVSWYQQTPGQGLQFLFEYFSETQRNKGNFPGRFSGRQFSNSRSEMNVSTLELGDSALYLCASSLPPGYGPNTGELFFGEGSRLTVL.

The sample holds many counts of this clonotype. V gene TRBV19 combines with J gene TRBJ2-7; D gene unclear. Deletions cut 3 bases from V and 0 bases from J, with 9 bases between. The V gene's germline CDR1 is LNHDA and CDR2 SQIVND (reference sequence). The CDR3 runs to 14 residues. The CDR3 loop is CASSIAGFSYEQYF. For the CDR3, the DNA is TGTGCCAGTAGTATTGCCGGGTTCTCCTACGAGCAGTACTTC.

The chain links TRBV7-2 to TRBJ2-3, with 9 positions matching TRBD1. With V trimmed by 1 base and J by 5 bases, 10 bases remained unmatched. Germline V lookup: CDR1 SGHTA, CDR2 FQGNSA. The CDR3 length is 17 residues. As DNA, the CDR3 is TGTGCCAGCAGCTTAGGCTTAGCACAGGGGGCCGGAGATACGCAGTATTTT. Translation: CASSLGLAQGAGDTQYF.

This clonotype has a handful of counts. This may be a read error, as it is one base from a much larger clone. This chain uses TRBV5-6 with TRBJ2-7; TRBD2 agrees at 10 bases. V lost 2 bases to trimming and J lost 7 bases; unmatched junction nucleotides: 12. Germline loops: CDR1 SGHDT, CDR2 YYEEEE. The CDR3 length is 16 residues. In nucleotides, the CDR3 is TGTGCCAGCAGCTTAGGAGCGGGGGGGACCTACAATGAGCAGTACTTC. It is translated as CASSLGAGGTYNEQYF.

The rearrangement uses TRBV20-1 and TRBJ2-3; D gene ambiguous. Germline V gene sequence: CDR1 DFQATT, CDR2 SNEGSKA (reference sequence). The CDR3 covers 12 residues. Trimming left V 6 bases short and J 2 bases short, with 9 bases between. The CDR3 DNA is TGCAGTGCACAGAAGCACACAGATACGCAGTATTTT. Protein product: CSAQKHTDTQYF.

Details on this clonotype: This is likely a read error, given that the CDR3 carries no conserved phenylalanine or tryptophan at its end. The DNA is left out, because the CDR3 cannot be placed on it with certainty; the CDR3 is given as TCRdb lists it. The chain joins TRBV12-3 or TRBV12-4 to TRBJ1-1; the table names TRBD1, a call not compared with the DNA. The CDR3 is 14 amino acids in total, end residues counted. The chain's CDR3 is CASNWEGATQYFGP.

The CDR3 loop is CASSFAGSSSSCEQFF. The CDR3, as DNA: TGTGCCAGCAGCTTTGCTGGGAGCTCTTCCTCGTGTGAGCAGTTCTTC. The J gene is TRBJ2-1, the V gene TRBV11-2; possibly TRBD2 for D (5 bases). This CDR3 is built from 16 residues. V gave up 3 bases and J gave up 9 bases, with 21 bases separating them. CDR1 and CDR2 (germline): SGHAT, FQNNGV.

This clonotype has ten or more counts. The V call is TRBV7-3, the J call TRBJ2-5; D possibly uses TRBD1 or TRBD2 (5 bases each). The V and J ends lost 3 bases and 4 bases respectively, with 9 bases between them. Per germline, CDR1 SGHTA and CDR2 FQGTGA. The CDR3 totals 13 residues. The CDR3 reads CASSFTGGETQYF. In nucleotides, the CDR3 is TGTGCCAGCAGCTTCACTGGGGGAGAGACCCAGTACTTC.